This T cell receptor (beta chain) stems from a study of cytomegalovirus exposure and HLA in healthy donors. For the study at large: Falling in the Caucasian-associated ancestry cluster were about four fifths of approximately 410 genotyped donors.

Notes on this clone: Its antigen is unknown.

Overall study findings and caveats: 164 TCR beta chains were listed as cytomegalovirus-associated. TCR beta V- and J-gene trimming, according to a later analysis, was linked to a missense DCLRE1C variant. After further analysis at a later stage, roughly 15,000 TCR beta sequences were associated with HLA alleles at 0.05 false discovery rate.

Primers for the PCR totalled 60 Vbeta and 13 Jbeta. Produced via immunoSEQ multiplex PCR; TCRdb's table is partial and in-frame only. The sample holds about 140,000 clones, approximately 85% seen once. Germline values: CDR1 SNHLY, CDR2 FYNNEI. The V segment lost 6 bases and the J segment 5 bases; nucleotides outside the gene matches: 9. The CDR3 has 15 residues. The V call is TRBV2, the J call TRBJ1-5; the match to TRBD1 covers 8 bases. Sequenced sample: PBMCs. This receptor was taken from a woman aged 50 to 65 in good health and CMV-seropositive. DNA of the CDR3: TGTGCCAGCAGCACAAACACAGGGGGGGATCAGCCCCAGCATTTT. Translation: CASSTNTGGDQPQHF.